These 14 T cell receptor beta chains share one sample of origin, sequenced in a study of OX40 agonist ivuxolimab in advanced cancers. Sequencing was performed with immunoSEQ multiplex PCR; in TCRdb, only in-frame clones are kept and a portion is missing. The data contain 50,000 to 65,000 clones, 65% to 85% of them singletons. The source was CD4+ or CD8+ T cells sorted from blood, collected in a trial of the OX40 agonist ivuxolimab. These receptors all stem from an adult with an advanced solid tumor such as melanoma, head and neck, liver or kidney cancer.

CDR3 residues: CASSPQAATEAFF. The CDR3 DNA reads TGTGCCAGCAGCCCCCAAGCAGCCACTGAAGCTTTCTTT. The J gene is TRBJ1-1, the V gene TRBV7-8, with D hard to call. Trimming pared 5 bases from V and 4 bases from J, leaving 11 bases between. CDR3 length: 13 residues. Per the germline V gene, CDR1 is SGHVS and CDR2 is FQNEAQ.

The chain employs TRBV6-5 and TRBJ1-3; TRBD1 might be the D (6 bases). CDR1 is MNHEY, CDR2 SVGAGI, per germline. V shed 2 bases and J shed 6 bases, with 14 bases lying between them. The CDR3 has 15 residues. CDR3 in amino acids: CASSYRAGDVNTIYF. The CDR3, as DNA: TGTGCCAGCAGTTACAGGGCAGGGGATGTAAACACCATATATTTT.

The chain has TRBV10-1 and TRBJ2-1; D may correspond to TRBD1 or TRBD2 (5 bases each). Germline-derived CDR1 and CDR2 are WNHNN and SYGVQD (reference sequence). The ends were cut back, 3 bases at V and 8 bases at J, with 17 bases in the middle. The CDR3 has 15 residues. The CDR3 is CASSDPGTQTDEQFF. CDR3 nucleotide sequence: TGCGCCAGCAGTGACCCCGGGACCCAGACCGATGAGCAGTTCTTC.

The V call is TRBV2, the J call TRBJ2-4, with 7 positions matching TRBD1. The CDR3 runs to 13 residues. V lost 6 bases to trimming and J lost 6 bases; unmatched junction nucleotides: 5. Germline CDR1 is SNHLY and CDR2 is FYNNEI. The CDR3 spells CASRSRTGNIQYF. DNA for the CDR3: TGTGCCAGCAGGTCCCGGACAGGAAACATTCAGTACTTC.

The CDR3 DNA follows: TGCGCCAGTAAACTCGACAGGGGATACGAAAAACTGTTTTTT. Amino acids: CASKLDRGYEKLFF. V gene TRBV5-1 combines with J gene TRBJ1-4, with TRBD1 matching 8 bases. The V gene end was trimmed by 8 bases and the J gene end by 8 bases; junction bases not matched to a gene: 11. The CDR3 loop spans 14 amino acids. Looked up from germline, CDR1 is SGHRS and CDR2 is YFSETQ.

V gene TRBV5-5 combines with J gene TRBJ1-3, with 9 bases lining up with TRBD1. The germline gives CDR1 SGHKS, CDR2 YYEKEE (reference sequence). The CDR3 length is 16 residues. V shed 4 bases, J shed 4 bases, and the junction held 9 bases outside the gene matches. The CDR3 bases are TGTGCCAGCAGCCCAGGGACAGGGATGAACGGAAACACCATATATTTT. The encoded protein is CASSPGTGMNGNTIYF.

The chain is built from TRBV7-2 and TRBJ1-1, with D possibly being TRBD1 (6 bases). Germline CDR1 SGHTA, CDR2 FQGNSA. V was trimmed by 1 base and J by 3 bases, leaving 12 bases between them. The CDR3 runs 15 residues. The CDR3 DNA sequence: TGTGCCAGCAGCTTAGGAGGGGGGCAAGACACTGAAGCTTTCTTT. Translated: CASSLGGGQDTEAFF. The variable domain in full, completed from reference TRBV7-2 and TRBJ1-1, reads GAGVSQSPSNKVTEKGKDVELRCDPISGHTALYWYRQSLGQGLEFLIYFQGNSAPDKSGLPSDRFSAERTGGSVSTLTIQRTQQEDSAVYLCASSLGGGQDTEAFFGQGTRLTVV.

This sequence joins TRBV10-3 and TRBJ1-1; 7 bases match TRBD1. Unmatched junction bases numbered 8, after V lost 9 bases and J lost 4 bases. The CDR3 runs to 13 residues. CDR1 and CDR2 from the germline V gene are ENHRY and SYGVKD. CDR3 coding DNA: TGTGCCATTCAAGGGGGCGCCCTCACTGAAGCTTTCTTT. Translated: CAIQGGALTEAFF.

V usage is TRBV5-6 and J usage is TRBJ1-3; D gene uncertain. The CDR3 runs to 16 residues. Trimming stripped 3 bases from V and 4 bases from J, with 17 bases between. CDR1 is SGHDT, CDR2 YYEEEE, per germline. The CDR3 DNA sequence: TGTGCCAGCAGCTCGTCCCGGGTCCCGTGGGGAAACACCATATATTTT. It codes for CASSSSRVPWGNTIYF.

The chain joins TRBV5-4 to TRBJ2-1; 7 bases map to TRBD1. CDR3 size: 16 residues. Germline V gives CDR1 SGHNT, CDR2 YYREEE (reference sequence). J lost 1 base, V lost 5 bases, and 9 bases had no gene match. The CDR3 here is CASSHPGQRSYNEQFF. Written as DNA, the CDR3 is TGTGCCAGCAGTCACCCGGGACAGAGATCCTACAATGAGCAGTTCTTC. Supplemented by reference TRBV5-4 and TRBJ2-1, the full variable domain reads ETGVTQSPTHLIKTRGQQVTLRCSSQSGHNTVSWYQQALGQGPQFIFQYYREEENGRGNFPPRFSGLQFPNYSSELNVNALELDDSALYLCASSHPGQRSYNEQFFGPGTRLTVL.

This chain uses TRBV6-1 with TRBJ2-7, with D perhaps matching TRBD2 (7 bases). Germline V gene sequence: CDR1 MNHNS, CDR2 SASEGT. The CDR3 sequence is 12 residues long. Trimming removed 6 bases at V and 9 bases at J, with 15 bases between. CDR3 loop: CASRRGGGRQYF. CDR3 nucleotide sequence: TGTGCCAGCAGGAGGGGAGGGGGGAGGCAGTACTTC.

In this sample, this clone turned up once. V usage is TRBV18 and J usage is TRBJ2-7; D is ambiguous. The V and J ends lost 2 bases and 3 bases respectively, with 11 bases between them. Germline V CDR1 and CDR2: KGHSH, LQKENI. CDR3 length equals 14 residues. For the CDR3, the DNA is TGTGCCAGCTCACCAAACTCGGTAGGCTACGAGCAGTACTTC. It translates to CASSPNSVGYEQYF. Full variable domain (outside the CDR3, taken from reference TRBV18 and TRBJ2-7): NAGVMQNPRHLVRRRGQEARLRCSPMKGHSHVYWYRQLPEEGLKFMVYLQKENIIDESGMPKERFSAEFPKEGPSILRIQQVVRGDSAAYFCASSPNSVGYEQYFGPGTRLTVT.

The rearrangement uses TRBV5-1 and TRBJ1-1, with 7 bases identical to TRBD1. Unmatched junction bases numbered 6, after V lost 4 bases and J lost 3 bases. The CDR3 runs to 14 residues. Germline lookup yields CDR1 SGHRS and CDR2 YFSETQ. The CDR3 sequence: CASSLTRGDTEAFF. CDR3 DNA: TGCGCCAGCAGCCTTACCAGGGGGGACACTGAAGCTTTCTTT. The variable domain in full, with the rest retrieved from reference TRBV5-1 and TRBJ1-1, is KAGVTQTPRYLIKTRGQQVTLSCSPISGHRSVSWYQQTPGQGLQFLFEYFSETQRNKGNFPGRFSGRQFSNSRSEMNVSTLELGDSALYLCASSLTRGDTEAFFGQGTRLTVV.

The DNA for the CDR3 is TGCACCAGCAGCCAAGTAGTCAGGCATTCCTACGAGCAGTACTTC. This sequence encodes CTSSQVVRHSYEQYF. The V call is TRBV1, the J call TRBJ2-7; the DNA was not compared with TRBD1, the D call given in the table. TRBV1 is given as a pseudogene. CDR3 length: 15 amino acids.